These 25 T cell receptor beta chains originate from one sample sequenced in a study of glioma-infiltrating T cells. Using RNA template, CDR3s of TCR alpha and beta were amplified with iRepertoire arm-PCR. Using its own MiXCR run on the multiplex PCR reads, TCRdb lists one record per CDR3 protein. The table records 93,000 or so distinct CDR3 sequences, about 30% of them present only once. Sample: glioma tissue, nonneoplastic brain tissue, or PBMCs (not recorded which). These receptor sequences come from a human donor with low-grade glioma or glioblastoma, undergoing nonglioma brain surgery, or in good health (not recorded which).

This clonotype has at least ten counts. The chain combines TRBV20-1 with TRBJ2-1; no clear D gene. The CDR3 spans 12 residues. Germline CDR1 DFQATT, CDR2 SNEGSKA (reference sequence). CDR3 region: CRVLGGPNEQFF. CDR3 DNA: TGCAGAGTGTTAGGTGGGCCTAATGAGCAGTTCTTC.

Remarks on this clonotype: A junction boundary mismatches the germline segment, possibly from a read error. The chain combines TRBV27 with TRBJ2-1; 9 bases are a match to TRBD1. The CDR3 extends over 14 amino acids. Germline CDR1 MNHEY, CDR2 SMNVEV (reference sequence). The CDR3 coding sequence is TGTGCCGCCGACAGGGGGAGCTCCCACAATGAGCAGTTCTTC. The encoded protein is CAADRGSSHNEQFF.

This clonotype was detected only a few times. The chain is built from TRBV20-1 and TRBJ1-2, with a tentative D call TRBD1 (5 bases). This CDR3 comprises 15 residues. CDR1 is DFQATT and CDR2 is SNEGSKA in the germline V gene (reference sequence). The germline V and J ends were trimmed by 8 bases and 8 bases, with 27 bases remaining between them. The CDR3 loop reads CSPKQPGRAPGGYTF. CDR3 nucleotides: TGCAGTCCTAAACAGCCAGGCAGGGCGCCTGGAGGCTACACCTTC.

This clonotype was seen a single time. Compared with germline, one end of the junction differs, possibly owing to a read error. The chain employs TRBV4-2 and TRBJ2-5; D not certain. The CDR3 consists of 13 residues. CDR1 and CDR2 from the germline V gene are LGHNA and YNFKEQ. CDR3: CASGQSFDMAQCF. The CDR3 coding sequence is TGTGCCAGCGGTCAGTCTTTCGACATGGCCCAGTGCTTC.

With respect to this clonotype: The junction departs from the called germline gene at one end, perhaps through a read error. The chain combines TRBV12-3 or TRBV12-4 with TRBJ1-3; the D gene is possibly TRBD1 (5 bases). CDR3 length: 15 amino acids. The CDR3 sequence: CASGGRNVFGNNIYF. The CDR3 nucleotides read TGTGCCAGCGGGGGACGTAACGTCTTTGGAAACAACATATATTTT.

This clonotype was counted between two and nine times. A much more abundant neighbour one base away suggests this may be a read error. The J gene is TRBJ2-3, the V gene TRBV6-2 or TRBV6-3; a weak D match, TRBD2 (6 bases). V was trimmed by 3 bases and J by 1 base, leaving 11 bases between them. The length of the CDR3 is 15 residues. Germline loops: CDR1 MNHEY, CDR2 SVGEGT. Here the CDR3 reads CASSYSSVGTDTQYF. The CDR3 DNA follows: TGTGCCAGCAGTTATTCTAGCGTGGGCACAGATACGCAGTATTTT.

This clonotype was counted many times. The CDR3 sequence is CASSQDRTGSPRTQYF. For the CDR3, the DNA is TGTGCCAGCAGCCAAGACCGGACAGGCTCGCCGCGGACCCAGTACTTC. The J gene is TRBJ2-5, the V gene TRBV3-1; TRBD1 matches 7 bases. The CDR3 has 16 residues. The ends lost 0 bases at V and 7 bases at J; junction bases unmatched: 11. The germline V gene encodes CDR1 LGHDT and CDR2 YNNKEL (reference sequence).

This rearrangement joins TRBV2 to TRBJ2-1; no clear D. The CDR3 covers 12 residues. In germline, CDR1 is SNHLY, CDR2 FYNNEI. Trimming took 3 bases from V and 8 from J, leaving 8 bases between them. The CDR3, as DNA: TGTGCCAGCAGTGACGGAAACGATGAGCAGTTCTTC. Translating gives CASSDGNDEQFF.

The chain is built from TRBV11-1 and TRBJ1-2; 7 nucleotides align to TRBD1. V was clipped by 7 bases and J by 5 bases; unmatched bases: 10. The CDR3 contains 14 residues. The germline gives CDR1 SGHAT, CDR2 FQDESV (reference sequence). In nucleotides, the CDR3 is TGTGCCAGCACCAGGATGGGACAGCGGTATGGCTACACCTTC. It specifies CASTRMGQRYGYTF. Filled out from reference TRBV11-1 and TRBJ1-2, the complete variable domain reads EAEVAQSPRYKITEKSQAVAFWCDPISGHATLYWYRQILGQGPELLVQFQDESVVDDSQLPKDRFSAERLKGVDSTLKIQPAELGDSAMYLCASTRMGQRYGYTFGSGTRLTVV.

Concerning this clonotype: A much larger clone differs from this one at a single base, so this may be a read error. The chain uses TRBV20-1 and TRBJ2-5; D might be TRBD2 (5 bases). The CDR3 loop spans 14 amino acids. Germline CDR1 and CDR2: DFQATT and SNEGSKA (reference sequence). The CDR3: CSAGDPGVGETQYF. Written as DNA, the CDR3 is TGCAGTGCTGGAGATCCCGGGGTCGGGGAGACCCAGTACTTC.

This clonotype was observed many times. The chain has TRBV6-1 and TRBJ2-3, with no clear D. Germline V gene data show CDR1 as MNHNS and CDR2 as SASEGT. Trimming stripped 6 bases from V and 2 bases from J, with 21 bases between. The CDR3 has 17 residues. The CDR3 loop is CASRRPPGVMYTDTQYF. CDR3 sequence (DNA): TGTGCCAGCAGACGCCCCCCCGGAGTCATGTACACAGATACGCAGTATTTT.

At least ten counts were recorded for this clonotype. CDR3 sequence (DNA): TGTGCCAGCGGGGGGGACAGCTCCTATAATTCACCCCTCCACTTT. Amino acids: CASGGDSSYNSPLHF. V usage is TRBV28 and J usage is TRBJ1-6; 7 bases are shared with TRBD1. The J segment lost 0 bases and the V segment lost 8 bases, leaving 4 bases of the junction unmatched. The CDR3 length is 15 residues. Per the germline V gene, CDR1 is MDHEN and CDR2 is SYDVKM. Using reference TRBV28 and TRBJ1-6 for the parts outside the CDR3, the full variable domain is DVKVTQSSRYLVKRTGEKVFLECVQDMDHENMFWYRQDPGLGLRLIYFSYDVKMKEKGDIPEGYSVSREKKERFSLILESASTNQTSMYLCASGGDSSYNSPLHFGNGTRLTVT.

Concerning this clonotype itself: The junction departs from germline at one end; a sequencing error may be responsible. This rearrangement joins TRBV6-1 to TRBJ1-6; D gene unclear. The CDR3 extends over 12 amino acids. Germline loops: CDR1 MNHNS, CDR2 SASEGT. CDR3: CASSPPRSPLDF. The CDR3 nucleotides are TGTGCCAGCAGTCCCCCTAGGTCACCCCTCGACTTT.

This clonotype has ten or more counts. V usage is TRBV28 and J usage is TRBJ2-7, with TRBD1 matching 9 bases. In germline, CDR1 is MDHEN, CDR2 SYDVKM. The CDR3 covers 15 residues. V shed 5 bases, J shed 2 bases, and the junction held 7 bases outside the gene matches. CDR3 protein: CASSKAGTGTYEQYF. The CDR3 region has the DNA TGTGCCAGCAGTAAAGCCGGGACAGGGACCTACGAGCAGTACTTC.

This chain uses TRBV7-3 with TRBJ2-1; 7 nucleotides line up with TRBD2. This CDR3 has 13 amino acids. Germline V gene sequence: CDR1 SGHTA, CDR2 FQGTGA. After removal of 4 bases from V and 4 bases from J, the junction contained 1 base not matched to a gene. CDR3 residues: CASSSGGYNEQFF. Here the CDR3 DNA reads TGTGCCAGCAGCTCCGGGGGGTACAATGAGCAGTTCTTC. Full variable domain (missing parts from reference TRBV7-3 and TRBJ2-1): GAGVSQTPSNKVTEKGKYVELRCDPISGHTALYWYRQSLGQGPEFLIYFQGTGAADDSGLPNDRFFAVRPEGSVSTLKIQRTERGDSAVYLCASSSGGYNEQFFGPGTRLTVL.

This clonotype was counted a few times. V usage is TRBV7-2 and J usage is TRBJ1-2; 10 bases fit TRBD1. This CDR3 comprises 15 residues. The ends lost 5 bases at V and 6 bases at J; junction bases unmatched: 9. The germline V gene has CDR1 SGHTA and CDR2 FQGNSA. CDR3 region: CASSAGQGVDHGYTF. The CDR3 DNA is TGTGCCAGCAGCGCAGGACAGGGGGTCGACCATGGCTACACCTTC.

In its sample, this clonotype was seen once. V usage is TRBV12-3 or TRBV12-4 and J usage is TRBJ1-5; D is ambiguous. The CDR3 spans 13 residues. V was cut by 7 bases and J by 2 bases, with 9 bases left in between. CDR3 loop: CASTTRGNQPQHF. CDR3 bases: TGTGCCAGCACCACCCGGGGCAATCAGCCCCAGCATTTT.

This clonotype was seen a single time. No conserved phenylalanine or tryptophan ends this CDR3, so it is likely a read error. The rearrangement links TRBV4-1 to TRBJ2-1; possible D gene TRBD2, 7 bases. CDR1 and CDR2 (germline): MGHRA, YSYEKL. The CDR3 extends over 18 amino acids. CDR3 sequence reads: CASAVIRGALGLDNDQFL. The CDR3 DNA sequence: TGCGCCAGCGCAGTAATTCGGGGGGCGCTGGGCTTAGACAATGATCAGTTCCTC.

There are many counts of this clonotype. The J gene is TRBJ2-2, the V gene TRBV4-3, with D perhaps given as TRBD1 or TRBD2 (5 bases each). Per germline, CDR1 LGHNA and CDR2 YSLEER. The CDR3 loop spans 16 amino acids. Trimming pared 2 bases from V and 6 bases from J, leaving 16 bases between. This chain's CDR3 is CASSQFSGTGAGELFF. CDR3 DNA sequence: TGCGCCAGCAGCCAATTTTCCGGGACCGGGGCCGGGGAGCTGTTTTTT.

The chain uses TRBV20-1 and TRBJ2-7; TRBD1 aligns across 9 bases. The CDR3 spans 13 residues. The germline V gene has CDR1 DFQATT and CDR2 SNEGSKA (reference sequence). Trimming took 5 bases from V and 3 from J; bases not matched to a gene: 5. This CDR3 reads CSAQPGQGYEQYF. CDR3 DNA sequence: TGCAGTGCTCAACCGGGACAGGGCTACGAGCAGTACTTC.

The sample holds a few counts of this clonotype. At one of its ends the junction is not consistent with the germline gene, which may arise from a read error. The rearrangement links TRBV28 to TRBJ2-2; either TRBD1 or TRBD2 may supply D (6 bases each). The CDR3 runs 14 residues. Germline V gene lookup returns CDR1 MDHEN and CDR2 SYDVKM. Here the CDR3 reads CATVGGPGTRELFF. The CDR3 DNA follows: TGTGCCACCGTTGGGGGGCCGGGCACCAGGGAGCTGTTTTTT.

The rearrangement links TRBV5-1 to TRBJ2-3; D remains ambiguous. This CDR3 has 13 residues. Trimming removed 5 bases from V and 1 base from J, with 8 bases in between. CDR1 is SGHRS and CDR2 is YFSETQ in the germline V gene. The CDR3 nucleotides read TGCGCCAGCAGTGGATGGGGCACAGATACGCAGTATTTT. Translating it yields CASSGWGTDTQYF.

This clonotype was seen repeatedly, ten times or more. The chain employs TRBV27 and TRBJ1-1; D is ambiguous. Germline CDR1 reads MNHEY; CDR2 reads SMNVEV (reference sequence). V lost 7 bases and J lost 12, with 15 bases in between. The CDR3 is 11 residues long. The CDR3 nucleotides read TGTGCCAGCATTACCAGTTCTGCGACTTTCTTT. It yields the protein CASITSSATFF.

This clonotype was counted a single time. V usage is TRBV20-1 and J usage is TRBJ2-5; maybe TRBD2 (7 bases). The CDR3 is 14 residues long. The V gene's germline CDR1 is DFQATT and CDR2 SNEGSKA (reference sequence). V shed 0 bases and J shed 11 bases, with 19 bases lying between them. CDR3 sequence reads: CSARDARGGDTQYF. The CDR3 region has the DNA TGCAGTGCTAGAGATGCTAGGGGGGGAGATACGCAGTACTTC.

This rearrangement joins TRBV7-2 to TRBJ1-5; the D is unclear. CDR1 is SGHTA and CDR2 is FQGNSA in the germline V gene. V was clipped by 4 bases and J by 5 bases, with 12 bases between them. CDR3 size: 14 residues. CDR3 residues: CASSSESSDQPQHF. The CDR3 nucleotides read TGTGCCAGCAGCTCAGAGTCCAGCGATCAGCCCCAGCATTTT.